The sequence of this TCR beta chain was determined in a study of cytomegalovirus exposure and HLA in healthy donors. About the study: For the approximately 400 genotyped donors, over 80% fell within the Caucasian-associated ancestry cluster. Findings of the study overall: A cluster of highly shared sequence variants was likely a sequencing artifact. Common viral pathogens were later found to be apparently linked to several of the most significant clusters.

The primer mix had 60 Vbeta and 13 Jbeta primers. The table came from immunoSEQ multiplex PCR; TCRdb's copy has only in-frame clones and leaves some out. The sample shows 150,000 or so clones, about 80% of them seen only once. As regards this clone: Its antigen remains unidentified.

V gave up 5 bases and J gave up 1 base, with 18 bases separating them. The CDR3 spans 17 residues. CDR1 is MDHEN and CDR2 is SYDVKM in the germline V gene. This chain joins TRBV28 and TRBJ1-5; D is uncertain. The receptor was derived from a man over 45 in good health and CMV-seropositive. The sequenced material came from PBMCs. CDR3 protein: CASSPRLILKSNQPQHF. For the CDR3, the DNA is TGTGCCAGCAGTCCCCGACTGATTTTAAAAAGCAATCAGCCCCAGCATTTT.